This TCR beta chain was sequenced for a study of human T cells and chemical hapten exposure. The study, taken as a whole, reports: Expanded TCRs grouped into significantly more large CDR3 similarity clusters than controls produced. Counts of expanded TCRs at PT1 were positively correlated with patch test score. TCRs at high frequency, those above 1 in 1000, did not change with DPC sensitization.

This CDR3 is built from 17 residues. V was cut by 2 bases and J by 0 bases, with 14 bases left in between. Germline V gene data show CDR1 as ENHRY and CDR2 as SYGVKD. At least ten counts were recorded for this clonotype. Its antigen is not identified. Time point in this sample: pre-sensitization, week 0. Stated treatment: therapeutic diphenylcyclopropenone sensitization with weekly scalp DPC. Extraction of total RNA was performed on unfractionated whole blood. At patch-test visits, sampling came before the patch test. Via MiXCR, TCRdb re-called the RACE reads, giving one row per CDR3 protein. The sample holds about 52,000 distinct CDR3 sequences, roughly a tenth seen once.

This clonotype was obtained from a woman in her thirties with alopecia areata. Some clones in this sample may be carry-over from other donors' samples. The V and J genes are TRBV10-3 and TRBJ1-3, with a tentative D call TRBD1 (5 bases). Sequenced here: whole blood, sampled in connection with sensitization to the hapten diphenylcyclopropenone (DPC). This CDR3 is CAISEPTGLRSGNTIYF. The CDR3 DNA follows: TGTGCCATCAGTGAGCCGACGGGACTCCGCTCTGGAAACACCATATATTTT.